In its sample, the clone carrying this T cell receptor beta chain was seen once. Antigen: not known. Within the sample, other DNA sequences also encode this same CDR3. The assay was immunoSEQ multiplex PCR, and TCRdb's table has in-frame clones only and misses some. Of fewer than 300,000 clones listed, over 75% are singletons. Treatment denoted: 15 to 20 received Ad26.COV2.S at low or high dose, single or two shots; 5 received placebo; per-sample allocation not given. Sampling took place 63 days after the first vaccine or placebo injection. This sample is drawn from a study of Ad26.COV2.S vaccination and SARS-CoV-2 variants. Broader study findings: Non-spike TCR breadth showed similarity between vaccine and placebo recipients. Vaccinees displayed broader spike-specific TCR repertoires than placebo recipients.

The clonotype originates from a person between 18 and 60 years old who received the Ad26.COV2.S COVID-19 vaccine or a placebo. This specimen was peripheral blood, taken in a trial of Ad26.COV2.S vaccine versus placebo.

The CDR3 region is CASSLAGGTDTQYF. CDR3 bases: TGTGCCAGCAGCTTAGCGGGGGGCACAGATACGCAGTATTTT. This chain connects TRBV11-3 to TRBJ2-3; maybe TRBD2 (6 bases). Germline loops: CDR1 SGHNT, CDR2 YENEEA. This CDR3 spans 14 amino acids. Trimming shortened V by 1 base and J by 1 base, and 6 bases separated the two germline ends. Looking up the rest from reference TRBV11-3 and TRBJ2-3 gives the full variable domain: EAGVVQSPRYKIIEKKQPVAFWCNPISGHNTLYWYLQNLGQGPELLIRYENEEAVDDSQLPKDRFSAERLKGVDSTLKIQPAELGDSAVYLCASSLAGGTDTQYFGPGTRLTVL.